These T cell receptor beta chains were read from a single sample in a study of Ad26.COV2.S vaccination and SARS-CoV-2 variants. The protocol was immunoSEQ multiplex PCR, while the TCRdb copy is restricted to in-frame clones and leaves out a portion. The sample carries around 270,000 clones, 87% recorded once. The material was peripheral blood, obtained in a trial of Ad26.COV2.S vaccine versus placebo. The receptors shown here come from a person aged 18-60 years who received the Ad26.COV2.S COVID-19 vaccine or a placebo. Both conserved end residues are part of each CDR3. The D gene is left open where the match is weak. Clone size is given for some rows only: seen once, a few or many times, or a class if the clone is expanded.

NA	TRBV7-3	NA	TRBJ1-2	TGTGCCAGCAGCCCCGGAAGGGAAGGTGGCTACACCTTC	CASSPGREGGYTF
few	TRBV7-3	NA	TRBJ1-6	TGTGCCAGCAGCTTGCAGGGCGGTTCACCCCTCCACTTT	CASSLQGGSPLHF
NA	TRBV14	NA	TRBJ2-5	TGTGCCAGCAGCCGTATAGCGCCGGGAGAGACCCAGTACTTC	CASSRIAPGETQYF
NA	TRBV6-2/TRBV6-3	NA	TRBJ1-5	TGTGCCAGCAGTCCGACAGGTCAGGGCAATCAGCCCCAGCATTTT	CASSPTGQGNQPQHF
once	TRBV13	NA	TRBJ2-5	TGTGCCAGCAGCCCCTCCGGGCCCGGGGGCCGGGGGAGATTATTTAGAGAGACCCAGTACTTC	CASSPSGPGGRGRLFRETQYF
NA	TRBV4-1	NA	TRBJ2-3	TGCGCCAGCAGCCAAGGACTTCGGGGGATCACAGATACGCAGTATTTT	CASSQGLRGITDTQYF
NA	TRBV7-2	NA	TRBJ1-4	TGTGCCAGCAGCTTAGAGGCCAGCAGGGTGGGTGAAAAACTGTTTTTT	CASSLEASRVGEKLFF
few	TRBV7-9	NA	TRBJ1-1	TGTGCCAGCAGCCAACAGGGTTACACTGAAGCTTTCTTT	CASSQQGYTEAFF
few	TRBV7-2	NA	TRBJ2-2	TGTGCCAGCAGCTTATCCGTGGGAGTGAACACCGGGGAGCTGTTTTTT	CASSLSVGVNTGELFF
NA	TRBV4-1	NA	TRBJ1-1	TGCGCCAGCAGCCTGGACGGGGGTGGCACTGAAGCTTTCTTT	CASSLDGGGTEAFF
NA	TRBV2	TRBD2	TRBJ2-1	TGTGCCAGCCTTAGCGGGAGAGTGTACAATGAGCAGTTCTTC	CASLSGRVYNEQFF
NA	TRBV30	NA	TRBJ1-1	TGTGCCTGGAGCGTGACGACGAACACTGAAGCTTTCTTT	CAWSVTTNTEAFF
NA	TRBV18	TRBD1	TRBJ1-1	TGTGCCAGCTCACCCGGACAGGGGGAAGCTTTCTTT	CASSPGQGEAFF
once	TRBV2	NA	TRBJ2-7	TGTGCCAGCAGTGCTAACAGCGCCCACTCCTACGAGCAGTACTTC	CASSANSAHSYEQYF
few	TRBV6-2/TRBV6-3	NA	TRBJ1-1	TGTGCCAGCAGCCAAAAACAGGGATCCACTGAAGCTTTCTTT	CASSQKQGSTEAFF
NA	TRBV9	TRBD1	TRBJ2-5	TGTGCCAGCAGCGTAGAAGGGGGACAGGTTGGTGAGACCCAGTACTTC	CASSVEGGQVGETQYF